The 11 T cell receptor beta chains reported below all come from one sample, sequenced in a study of T cells after yellow fever vaccination. TCRdb re-analysed the 5' RACE reads in MiXCR, keeping a single row per CDR3 protein. The sample holds about 110,000 distinct CDR3 sequences, roughly 8.4% seen once. The specimen comprised CD8+ T cells sorted from PBMCs, sampled 45 days after the yellow fever booster vaccination. Receptors originate from a man aged 25-45 years who received the YFV17D yellow fever vaccine.

This clonotype appeared a few times. In DNA form, the CDR3 reads TGTGCCAGCAGCCCCACAGGGTCCAACACCGGGGAGCTGTTTTTT. It codes for CASSPTGSNTGELFF. The gene calls are TRBV5-6 and TRBJ2-2; D is perhaps TRBD1 (6 bases). Germline V gene data show CDR1 as SGHDT and CDR2 as YYEEEE. The CDR3 is 15 residues long. V was pared by 4 bases and J by 2 bases, with 12 bases between.

The sample holds a few counts of this clonotype. CDR3 region: CATQGLHNEQFF. As DNA, the CDR3 is TGTGCCACCCAGGGGCTCCACAATGAGCAGTTCTTC. This chain connects TRBV6-5 to TRBJ2-1, with D perhaps matching TRBD1 (6 bases). V lost 10 bases and J 5 bases, leaving 12 bases between the germline ends. CDR1 is MNHEY, CDR2 SVGAGI, per germline. This CDR3 contains 12 residues.

This clonotype was observed many times. V gene TRBV10-2 combines with J gene TRBJ2-1, with D uncertain. This CDR3 has 10 residues. CDR1 WSHSY and CDR2 SAAADI come from the germline V gene. The V end was cut by 6 bases, the J end by 13 bases, with 10 bases between. The CDR3 bases are TGCGCCAGCAGCAATGGTAGTCAGTTCTTC. Its protein product is CASSNGSQFF.

Many counts were recorded for this clonotype. The rearrangement links TRBV5-1 to TRBJ2-7, with D maybe TRBD2 (6 bases). This CDR3 is 14 amino acids long. Germline CDR1 and CDR2: SGHRS and YFSETQ. Trimming took off 0 bases at V and 5 bases at J, with 12 bases between the two ends. As DNA, the CDR3 is TGCGCCAGCAGCTTGGCAGGCCAGCGGGACGAGCAGTACTTC. Residues: CASSLAGQRDEQYF.

This clonotype was seen at least ten times. The chain links TRBV7-8 to TRBJ2-1; D is unclear. The length of the CDR3 is 14 residues. Germline loops: CDR1 SGHVS, CDR2 FQNEAQ. V was shortened by 8 bases and J by 1 base, with 12 bases between the two germline ends. CDR3 sequence: CASAREVSYNEQFF. The CDR3 DNA follows: TGTGCCAGCGCCCGTGAGGTGTCCTACAATGAGCAGTTCTTC.

The sample holds a few counts of this clonotype. V usage is TRBV20-1 and J usage is TRBJ2-7, with 9 bases fitting TRBD1. This CDR3 contains 14 residues. Germline CDR1 reads DFQATT; CDR2 reads SNEGSKA (reference sequence). The ends lost 5 bases at V and 2 bases at J; junction bases unmatched: 7. The CDR3 DNA follows: TGCAGTGCTGGCATTGGACAGGGGACCTACGAGCAGTACTTC. Its protein is CSAGIGQGTYEQYF.

J is TRBJ2-1 and V is TRBV20-1; 9 nucleotides align to TRBD2. Trimming removed 5 bases from V and 5 bases from J; junction bases left unmatched: 10. The CDR3 is 15 amino acids. CDR1 is DFQATT and CDR2 is SNEGSKA in the germline V gene (reference sequence). CDR3 protein: CSAFDSQREDNEQFF. The CDR3, as DNA: TGCAGTGCTTTCGACTCCCAGCGGGAGGACAATGAGCAGTTCTTC.

Many counts were recorded for this clonotype. V usage is TRBV6-5 and J usage is TRBJ1-1; 7 bases are a match to TRBD1. J gave up 1 base and V 6 bases, and 5 bases lay outside the gene matches. The CDR3 has 14 residues. Per the germline V gene, CDR1 is MNHEY and CDR2 is SVGAGI. The CDR3 region is CASRTGFGNTEAFF. In DNA, the CDR3 is TGTGCCAGCAGGACAGGGTTCGGGAACACTGAAGCTTTCTTT.

This clonotype was recorded many times. The rearrangement joins TRBV19 to TRBJ2-3; no clear D. The V gene's germline CDR1 is LNHDA and CDR2 SQIVND (reference sequence). The CDR3 spans 14 residues. The ends were cut back, 2 bases at V and 0 bases at J, with 6 bases in the middle. The CDR3 DNA reads TGTGCCAGTAGTATATATCTTAGCACAGATACGCAGTATTTT. As protein: CASSIYLSTDTQYF.

The rearrangement links TRBV27 to TRBJ2-1; 8 nucleotides align to TRBD2. Trimming at V came to 4 bases and at J to 4 bases, leaving 9 bases not matched to a gene. From germline, CDR1 is MNHEY and CDR2 SMNVEV (reference sequence). CDR3 length: 16 amino acids. The CDR3 sequence: CASSWVAGSLYNEQFF. CDR3 sequence (DNA): TGTGCCAGCAGTTGGGTAGCGGGAAGTTTATACAATGAGCAGTTCTTC.

This chain connects TRBV7-2 to TRBJ2-7; TRBD1 is a possible D gene (5 bases). The V end was cut by 2 bases, the J end by 6 bases, with 14 bases between. Germline V gene sequence: CDR1 SGHTA, CDR2 FQGNSA. The CDR3 loop spans 14 amino acids. The DNA of the CDR3 is TGTGCCAGCAGCTTACGACAGTTCTCACTCGAGCAGTACTTC. This encodes CASSLRQFSLEQYF.